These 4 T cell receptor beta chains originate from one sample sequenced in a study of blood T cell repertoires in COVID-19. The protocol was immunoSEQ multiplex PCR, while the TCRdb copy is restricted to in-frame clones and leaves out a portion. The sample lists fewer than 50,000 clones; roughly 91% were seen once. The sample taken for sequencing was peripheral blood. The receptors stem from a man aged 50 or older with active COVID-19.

Here the CDR3 reads CSVHWAYGYTF. The CDR3 coding sequence is TGCAGCGTCCATTGGGCTTATGGCTACACCTTC. The gene calls are TRBV29-1 and TRBJ1-2; D unclear. The CDR3 has 11 amino acids. Deletions cut 6 bases from V and 5 bases from J, with 10 bases between. Germline CDR1 and CDR2: SQVTM and ANQGSEA.

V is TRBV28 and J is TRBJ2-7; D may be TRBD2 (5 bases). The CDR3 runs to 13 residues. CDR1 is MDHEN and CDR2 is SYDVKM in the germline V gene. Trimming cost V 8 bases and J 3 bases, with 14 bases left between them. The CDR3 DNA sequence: TGTGCCAGCCAGTGGTCGGGGAACTACGAGCAGTACTTC. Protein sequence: CASQWSGNYEQYF.

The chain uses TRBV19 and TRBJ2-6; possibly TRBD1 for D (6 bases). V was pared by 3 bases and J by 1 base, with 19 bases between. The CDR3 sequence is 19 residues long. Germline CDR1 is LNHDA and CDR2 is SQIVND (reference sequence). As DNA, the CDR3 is TGTGCCAGTAGTATCCAGGGCAGGGGAAGGCTTTCTGGGGCCAACGTCCTGACTTTC. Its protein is CASSIQGRGRLSGANVLTF.

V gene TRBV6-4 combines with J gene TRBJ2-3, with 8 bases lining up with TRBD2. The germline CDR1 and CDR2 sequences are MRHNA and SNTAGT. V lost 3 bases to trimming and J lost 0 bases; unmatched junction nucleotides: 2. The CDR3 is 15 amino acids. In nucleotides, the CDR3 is TGTGCCAGCAGTGAGTCTAGCGGGAGCACAGATACGCAGTATTTT. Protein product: CASSESSGSTDTQYF.